The 9 T cell receptor beta chains below were found in one sample sequenced in a study of T-cell memory formation after mild COVID-19. One entry per CDR3 protein results from TCRdb running MiXCR on the 5' RACE reads. The sample holds approximately 400,000 distinct CDR3 sequences; more than 15% are singletons and the top ten take approximately 21%. The sequenced sample was PBMCs or a T cell subset sorted from them (not recorded which). The receptor source for this set is a man aged 18 to 35 who had mild COVID-19 (a few samples of this study predate the infection). Cell type and time point are not known.

Concerning this clonotype itself: Germline and junction disagree at one end, which may indicate a read error. The chain joins TRBV4-1 to TRBJ2-3, with TRBD1 as a possible D gene (5 bases). This CDR3 is built from 17 residues. Germline CDR1 is MGHRA and CDR2 is YSYEKL. The CDR3: CASSQGVLGSATDTQYF. Written as DNA, the CDR3 is TGCGCCAGCAGTCAAGGGGTCTTGGGCAGTGCAACAGATACGCAGTATTTT.

This clonotype was picked up a small number of times. This rearrangement joins TRBV19 to TRBJ1-5; D ambiguous. This CDR3 contains 12 residues. CDR1 LNHDA and CDR2 SQIVND come from the germline V gene (reference sequence). V was cut by 5 bases and J by 9 bases, with 11 bases left in between. As DNA, the CDR3 is TGTGCCAGTAGTCTAGGGCGAGTGCCCCAGCATTTT. It yields the protein CASSLGRVPQHF.

The chain couples TRBV5-1 to TRBJ1-2; D not certain. Trimming took 4 bases from V and 0 from J, leaving 16 bases between them. Germline CDR1 is SGHRS and CDR2 is YFSETQ. The CDR3 has 16 amino acids. Here the CDR3 DNA reads TGCGCCAGCAGCCACTCCAGTGGAACCACTAACTATGGCTACACCTTC. Its protein product is CASSHSSGTTNYGYTF.

The chain combines TRBV9 with TRBJ1-2; no firm D call. Germline CDR1 is SGDLS and CDR2 is YYNGEE. V lost 0 bases and J 6 bases, leaving 18 bases between the germline ends. This CDR3 region has 16 residues. CDR3 nucleotide sequence: TGTGCCAGCAGCGTAGCCCCGGAGGGTTTGGGCCATGGCTACACCTTC. Translated, it gives CASSVAPEGLGHGYTF.

Only a few counts were recorded for this clonotype. The gene calls are TRBV29-1 and TRBJ1-5; no definite D call. The CDR3 extends over 12 amino acids. Looked up from germline, CDR1 is SQVTM and CDR2 is ANQGSEA. Trimming took off 7 bases at V and 7 bases at J, with 14 bases between the two ends. The CDR3 loop reads CSENREGQPQHF. CDR3 bases: TGCAGCGAAAACCGGGAGGGACAGCCCCAGCATTTT. The entire variable domain, with the rest obtained from reference TRBV29-1 and TRBJ1-5, is as follows: SAVISQKPSRDICQRGTSLTIQCQVDSQVTMMFWYRQQPGQSLTLIATANQGSEATYESGFVIDKFPISRPNLTFSTLTVSNMSPEDSSIYLCSENREGQPQHFGDGTRLSIL.

There are many counts of this clonotype. The V and J genes are TRBV27 and TRBJ2-5; D is unresolved. The CDR3 is 11 residues long. Germline lookup yields CDR1 MNHEY and CDR2 SMNVEV (reference sequence). V was pared by 8 bases and J by 4 bases, with 8 bases between. CDR3 sequence reads: CASGRRETQYF. In nucleotides, the CDR3 is TGTGCCAGCGGTCGCCGAGAGACCCAGTACTTC.

This clonotype was observed a few times. The rearrangement joins TRBV7-6 to TRBJ2-3, with 7 bases that match TRBD1. The V gene end was trimmed by 2 bases and the J gene end by 2 bases; junction bases not matched to a gene: 16. CDR3 length: 19 amino acids. The germline gives CDR1 SGHVS, CDR2 FNYEAQ. CDR3 DNA: TGTGCCAGCAGCTTAAACCAGGGGTCGGACAGGCCGGTCACAGATACGCAGTATTTT. This translates into CASSLNQGSDRPVTDTQYF.

The gene calls are TRBV4-3 and TRBJ1-1, with 8 bases aligning to TRBD1. Unmatched junction bases numbered 11, after V lost 2 bases and J lost 0 bases. Germline V lookup: CDR1 LGHNA, CDR2 YSLEER. This CDR3 is built from 18 residues. In nucleotides, the CDR3 is TGCGCCAGCAGCCAATGGACACAGGGGGACCCCATGAACACTGAAGCTTTCTTT. It encodes CASSQWTQGDPMNTEAFF.

This clonotype was seen only a few times. The V gene is TRBV7-2, the J gene TRBJ2-3; TRBD2 agrees at 8 bases. After removal of 1 base from V and 1 base from J, the junction contained 7 bases not matched to a gene. The CDR3 consists of 17 residues. Germline values: CDR1 SGHTA, CDR2 FQGNSA. The CDR3 region is CASSLGSAGVRTDTQYF. In nucleotides, the CDR3 is TGTGCCAGCAGCTTAGGATCAGCGGGGGTCCGCACAGATACGCAGTATTTT.